These T cell receptor beta chains were read from a single sample in a study of a mutant IDH1 vaccine in newly diagnosed glioma. The table came from immunoSEQ multiplex PCR; TCRdb's copy has only in-frame clones and leaves some out. The table lists tens of thousands of clones, less than 80% of them singletons, with 9% to 15% in the top ten. The antigens these receptors bind are not known. This specimen was PBMCs, taken from a glioma patient whose treatment included an IDH1 peptide vaccine. These receptors were collected from a man aged 35-49 years with glioma. Both conserved end residues are part of each CDR3. A D gene is named only where the DNA matches it firmly. Clone size is given for some rows only: seen once, a few or many times, or a class if the clone is expanded.

J gene	D gene	clone size	V gene	CDR3 protein	CDR3 DNA
TRBJ2-4	NA	once	TRBV5-6	CASSGVELAKNIQYF	TGTGCCAGCAGCGGAGTAGAGCTAGCCAAAAACATTCAGTACTTC
TRBJ2-3	NA	NA	TRBV5-4	CASTRGGSALTDTQYF	TGTGCCAGCACCCGAGGGGGTAGTGCACTGACAGATACGCAGTATTTT
TRBJ2-5	TRBD2	NA	TRBV4-3	CASSLGLAGGQETQYF	TGCGCCAGCAGCCTCGGACTAGCGGGAGGTCAAGAGACCCAGTACTTC
TRBJ2-4	NA	NA	TRBV14	CASSQDGLAGIAKNIQYF	TGTGCCAGCAGCCAAGACGGGCTAGCCGGGATAGCCAAAAACATTCAGTACTTC
TRBJ1-2	NA	once	TRBV7-9	CASSPWDRPNYGYTF	TGTGCCAGCAGTCCCTGGGACCGCCCTAACTATGGCTACACCTTC
TRBJ2-3	NA	NA	TRBV19	CASSPGTDTQYF	TGTGCCAGTAGTCCCGGGACAGATACGCAGTATTTT
TRBJ2-1	NA	NA	TRBV2	CASTTATYNEQFF	TGTGCCAGCACAACAGCGACCTACAATGAGCAGTTCTTC
TRBJ2-2	TRBD2	NA	TRBV19	CASNRLAGGGYTGELFF	TGTGCCAGTAACAGACTAGCGGGAGGCGGGTACACCGGGGAGCTGTTTTTT
TRBJ1-1	NA	NA	TRBV5-3	CARSFKTKSMNTEAFF	TGTGCCAGAAGCTTTAAGACGAAAAGCATGAACACTGAAGCTTTCTTT
TRBJ1-1	NA	NA	TRBV6-1	CASRRGGSTEAFF	TGTGCCAGCAGGAGAGGGGGGAGCACTGAAGCTTTCTTT
TRBJ2-2	NA	NA	TRBV5-5	CASSFRGTGELFF	TGTGCCAGCAGCTTCCGAGGCACCGGGGAGCTGTTTTTT
TRBJ1-1	NA	NA	TRBV6-1	CASSEAHGRHTEAFF	TGTGCCAGCAGTGAAGCGCATGGCCGCCACACTGAAGCTTTCTTT
TRBJ2-5	TRBD2	NA	TRBV7-9	CASSLAGGLAQETQYF	TGTGCCAGCAGCTTAGCAGGCGGACTAGCCCAAGAGACCCAGTACTTC
TRBJ2-2	TRBD2	few	TRBV9	CASSVGASGISGELFF	TGTGCCAGCAGCGTAGGGGCTAGCGGGATATCCGGGGAGCTGTTTTTT
TRBJ2-7	NA	NA	TRBV19	CASSIEGGNYEQYF	TGTGCCAGTAGTATAGAGGGCGGGAACTACGAGCAGTACTTC
TRBJ1-6	TRBD1	NA	TRBV4-1	CASSPDRANSPLHF	TGCGCCAGCAGCCCCGACAGGGCCAATTCACCCCTCCACTTT
TRBJ1-3	NA	NA	TRBV18	CASSPDSFGTGNTIYF	TGTGCCAGCTCACCGGACAGTTTTGGGACCGGAAACACCATATATTTT
TRBJ1-2	NA	NA	TRBV6-5	CASSYGGQKYGYTF	TGTGCCAGCAGTTACGGGGGCCAGAAATATGGCTACACCTTC
TRBJ2-3	NA	NA	TRBV5-1	CASSLEAGLTDTQYF	TGCGCCAGCAGCTTGGAGGCGGGACTCACAGATACGCAGTATTTT
TRBJ1-3	TRBD1	NA	TRBV19	CASSRTGASSGNTIYF	TGTGCCAGTAGCAGGACAGGGGCGAGCTCTGGAAACACCATATATTTT
TRBJ2-1	NA	NA	TRBV6-1	CASSEALQTALEFF	TGTGCCAGCAGTGAAGCCCTTCAGACGGCGCTGGAATTCTTC
TRBJ1-2	NA	NA	TRBV5-4	CASSPVQGDYGYTF	TGTGCCAGCAGCCCGGTCCAGGGAGACTATGGCTACACCTTC
TRBJ2-1	TRBD2	NA	TRBV19	CASSIASSGIYNEQFF	TGTGCCAGTAGTATAGCTTCTAGCGGGATTTACAATGAGCAGTTCTTC
TRBJ2-1	TRBD1	few	TRBV6-5	CATEDRVHNEQFF	TGTGCCACCGAGGACAGGGTGCACAATGAGCAGTTCTTC
TRBJ1-4	NA	NA	TRBV6-5	CASGWGKGEKLFF	TGTGCCAGCGGATGGGGGAAGGGTGAAAAACTGTTTTTT